Listed below are T cell receptor beta chains from one sample, sequenced in a study of regulatory T cells in long-lasting Graves disease. Each CDR3 protein is one row after TCRdb ran MiXCR on the multiplex PCR reads. The sample yields over 350,000 distinct CDR3 sequences, approximately 16% seen once. Separately, the same data were catalogued under a study of T cells in Graves' hyperthyroidism and ophthalmopathy.

The sequences come from peripheral blood mononuclear cells (PBMCs), collected at new diagnosis, from a patient treated with antithyroid drugs. These receptors were collected from a woman aged 35 to 49 with Graves disease. Both conserved end residues are part of each CDR3. A D gene is named only where the DNA matches it firmly. Clone size is shown for a subset of rows, as once, few, many or a class of expanded clone.

j_call	d_call	v_call	clone_size	cdr3_nt	cdr3_aa
TRBJ2-7	NA	TRBV11-3	many	TGTGCCAGCAGCTTAGTAAGAAACACGGGCGAGCAGTACTTC	CASSLVRNTGEQYF
TRBJ2-1	TRBD2	TRBV12-3/TRBV12-4	many	TGTGCCAGCAGAAGAAGCGGGAGGGAATCCTACAATGAGCAGTTCTTC	CASRRSGRESYNEQFF
TRBJ2-1	TRBD2	TRBV10-3	many	TGTGCCATCAGTGTGGGACTAGCGGGAGGACTCTACTACAATGAGCAGTTCTTC	CAISVGLAGGLYYNEQFF
TRBJ2-1	TRBD1	TRBV9	few	TGTGCCAGCAGCGTAGGGACAGGGAGCTCCTACAATGAGCAGTTCTTC	CASSVGTGSSYNEQFF
TRBJ2-1	NA	TRBV2	many	TGTGCCAGCAGCTCCCGGGATTATTACAATGAGCAGTTCTTC	CASSSRDYYNEQFF
TRBJ2-5	NA	TRBV20-1	many	TGCAGTGCTAGAGAGGGGGAGACCCAGTACTTC	CSAREGETQYF
TRBJ2-3	NA	TRBV7-3	many	TGTGCCAGCAGCCAAACCCCCGGTCGAGCCAGTTCGCAGTATTTT	CASSQTPGRASSQYF
TRBJ2-7	NA	TRBV13	many	TGTGCCAGCAGCCCCCTTGAGGTGGGAGCTTACGAGCAGTACTTC	CASSPLEVGAYEQYF
TRBJ2-7	TRBD2	TRBV18	NA	TGTGCCAGCTCACCTCTTTCTAGCGGGAGCTACGAGCAGTACTTC	CASSPLSSGSYEQYF
TRBJ2-1	TRBD1	TRBV28	many	TGTGCCAGCAGTTCAAGGACAGGGGGAGACATGGGTCGCTCCTACAATGAGCAGTTCTTC	CASSSRTGGDMGRSYNEQFF
TRBJ2-1	NA	TRBV7-9	many	TGTGCCAGCAGCCCTCCCGGACAACACAATGAGCAGTTCTTC	CASSPPGQHNEQFF
TRBJ2-5	TRBD2	TRBV19	NA	TGTGCCAGTAGTATAGGGACTAGCGGGTGGAAGACCCAGTACTTC	CASSIGTSGWKTQYF
TRBJ2-7	TRBD2	TRBV6-1	NA	TGTGCCAGCAGTAGTGCTAGCGGGATCTACGAGCAGTACTTC	CASSSASGIYEQYF
TRBJ2-7	NA	TRBV20-1	many	TGCAGTGCTAGTAAAGGGGGTGGGGCCTACGAGCAGTACTTC	CSASKGGGAYEQYF
TRBJ2-1	NA	TRBV18	NA	TGTGCCAGCTCACTAACGACTCCCTACAATGAGCAGTTCTTC	CASSLTTPYNEQFF
TRBJ2-1	TRBD2	TRBV9	few	TGTGCCAGCAGCCTTTCTCTAGCGGGAGAGGCCAACAATGAGCAGTTCTTC	CASSLSLAGEANNEQFF
TRBJ2-7	NA	TRBV18	NA	TGTGCCAGCTCGCCACCGAGCCACAGAACCTACGAGCAGTACTTC	CASSPPSHRTYEQYF